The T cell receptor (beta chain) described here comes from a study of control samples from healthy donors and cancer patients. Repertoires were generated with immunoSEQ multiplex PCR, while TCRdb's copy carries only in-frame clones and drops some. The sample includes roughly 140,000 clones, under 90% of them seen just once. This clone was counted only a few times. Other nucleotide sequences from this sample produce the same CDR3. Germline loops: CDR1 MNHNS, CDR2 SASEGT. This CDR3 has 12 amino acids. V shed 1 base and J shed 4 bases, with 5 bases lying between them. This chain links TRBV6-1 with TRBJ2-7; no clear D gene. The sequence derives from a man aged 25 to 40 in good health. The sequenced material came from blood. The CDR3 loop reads CASSEVGYEQYF. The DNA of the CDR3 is TGTGCCAGCAGTGAAGTCGGGTACGAGCAGTACTTC.